This TCR beta chain was recorded in a study of long-term antiretroviral therapy in people with HIV (dated by TCRdb to 2022 to 2024). For context, the study as a whole: The earliest samples were collected roughly a decade before the 2015 WHO recommendation for immediate ART, at a time when ART was usually postponed until CD4 counts fell. This retrospective serial study examined whether starting ART and sustained HIV suppression were associated with changes in the composition and diversity of the TRB repertoire in peripheral blood. A total of fewer than 200 cryopreserved PBMC samples were contributed to the cohort by 30 adults with confirmed HIV infection, with samples collected serially over a mean of 6 years (range 1-12). Of the 30 participants with HIV, about a dozen were female. Test extractions of a monoclonal T-cell line alongside approximately 34 polyclonal samples showed no cross-contamination during QIAcube processing.

As regards this clone: The clone's antigen remains unknown. Per-base quality was not reported, and no clone a single base away is much larger than it.

The immunoSEQ hsTCRB v3.0 assay was used at survey level resolution for TRB variable region sequencing. A depth of about 40,000-50,000 T-cell genomes per sample was targeted for TRB sequencing. Pooled TRB libraries were sequenced on an Illumina MiSeq with a v3 150-cycle kit. On the study's bioinformatics: Analysis of repertoires was carried out in R inside a reproducible Nextflow workflow spanning QC, data transformation and analysis. LymphoSeq2, an R package for AIRR-Seq data exploration, was used to implement custom analyses. A few samples that yielded fewer than 5000 total TRB sequences were excluded, so that approximately 200 HIV repertoires were analyzed. Of the approximately 190 retained HIV repertoires, 55 to 60 were collected before and approximately 130 after ART initiation. Repertoires were downsampled to 5000 TRB nucleotide sequences, and summary statistics were averaged over 100 downsampling iterations. Only TRB sequences with CDR3 regions of at least seven amino acids were retained for analysis. Diversity was measured with a Shannon entropy-derived clonality score and the Gini coefficient. In the repertoire networks, any two of the top 5000 CDR3 amino acid sequences were connected whenever the two sequences differed by an edit distance of one. Antigen specificity groups and MHC restriction were predicted for TRB CDR3 amino acid sequences with GLIPH2. CDR3 amino acid sequences were matched against VDJdb and McPAS-TCR to flag known CMV, EBV, HIV or tissue antigen associations. Pre-ART, post-ART and control groups were compared with Wilcoxon signed-rank tests and Holm-Bonferroni correction. The immuneACCESS repertoire file appears here via TCRdb, limited to in-frame rearrangements. These files lack a portion of the clones; in checked studies, under half of the deficit traces to unresolved V genes, and the cause of the others is not known. That table is the source of V, J and clone size, and D and trimming were worked out from the DNA. In this sample the table shows about 20,000 clones, approximately 86% of which occur a single time. About 10% of the sample is in the top ten clones.

Participants were included only if at least one PBMC sample before ART initiation and at least two post-ART samples were available. All participants with HIV were treated in the United States of America. Cryopreserved samples of about 0.9-11 million PBMC were thawed and washed before DNA extraction. At the time of the earliest PBMC sample, participants with HIV were aged between roughly 20 and 60 years. PBMC samples were contributed by each participant from 1-4 timepoints before ART initiation and 2-8 timepoints after ART initiation, with a median of 7 samples. For every participant, serial HIV viral load, CD4+ T-cell count, ART history and demographic data were obtained. Genomic DNA was extracted from unsorted PBMC with a Qiagen kit on a QIAcube, with processing performed in batches of 12 samples. V loses 3 bases of germline sequence and J loses 1 base, and the interval between the two ends is 9 bases. The CDR3 sequence holds 14 residues, the cysteine and phenylalanine included. The CDR3 DNA has 42 bases and is translated from base 1. Looking up the germline V gene yields CDR1 MNHNS and CDR2 SASEGT.

Findings and caveats that apply to the study as a whole: Narrower CDR3 length ranges were observed in HIV repertoires than in controls, and an antigen-experienced repertoire with only a slight naive shift after ART was suggested by the network structure. Expanded TRB clones identified before ART initiation dominated the repertoire across all time points, though the dominance fluctuated and decreased in many PLHIV after ART. Inferences about post-ART repertoire changes are limited because no data were available on ART adherence, viral resistance or therapy changes. The samples span the years 2004 to 2017, and the ART regimens used may be less effective than current regimens. Unsorted PBMC were profiled instead of sorted CD4+ and CD8+ T cells because pre-ART samples had limited cell numbers. Starting ART was linked to a significant rise in TRB diversity, yet even after long-term ART the diversity remained significantly lower than in transplant donor controls. Because PBMC availability was limited, only the TCR beta chain was sequenced, with no alpha chain pairing.

The chain links TRBV6-1 with TRBJ1-1; the D gene is perhaps TRBD1, on 5 matching bases. The clonotype was recovered from a man between 40 and 49 years old with HIV. Material: unsorted PBMCs, obtained 2.4 years after starting antiretroviral therapy. The DNA is as follows: TGTGCCAGCAGTGATTCGGGGGAGAACACTGAAGCTTTCTTT. It translates as CASSDSGENTEAFF.